Listed below are T cell receptor beta chains from one sample, sequenced in a study of control samples from healthy donors and cancer patients. Assay: immunoSEQ multiplex PCR; the TCRdb copy retains only in-frame clones and omits some. There are 80,000 to 100,000 clones in the sample; roughly 92% occur only once, and around 3% lies in the top ten. The specimen sequenced was blood. The receptors were sampled from a human donor in good health. The donor label of this sample is uncertain. Each CDR3 is given with its conserved first and last residue. The order of the fields is J gene, V gene, clone size, D gene, CDR3 protein, CDR3 DNA. The D gene is left open where the match is weak. Size values are once, few and many counts, or a class for expanded clones, and some rows have none.

j_call: TRBJ2-1
v_call: TRBV15
clone_size: .
d_call: .
cdr3_aa: CATSRGVDSNPYNEQFF
cdr3_nt: TGTGCCACCAGCAGAGGGGTCGACAGCAACCCGTACAATGAGCAGTTCTTC

j_call: TRBJ1-6
v_call: TRBV18
clone_size: .
d_call: .
cdr3_aa: CASSLGDSPLHF
cdr3_nt: TGTGCCAGCTCACTAGGCGATTCACCCCTCCACTTT

j_call: TRBJ2-3
v_call: TRBV3-1/TRBV3-2
clone_size: .
d_call: .
cdr3_aa: CASSQVAGGSTDTQYF
cdr3_nt: TGTGCCAGCAGCCAAGTTGCAGGAGGTAGCACAGATACGCAGTATTTT

j_call: TRBJ2-2
v_call: TRBV24-1
clone_size: .
d_call: .
cdr3_aa: CATSDLRQGGTGELFF
cdr3_nt: TGTGCCACCAGTGATTTGCGCCAGGGGGGCACCGGGGAGCTGTTTTTT

j_call: TRBJ1-5
v_call: TRBV28
clone_size: .
d_call: TRBD1
cdr3_aa: CATLEQGSKPQHF
cdr3_nt: TGTGCCACCTTGGAACAGGGGTCGAAGCCCCAGCATTTT

j_call: TRBJ2-3
v_call: TRBV13
clone_size: .
d_call: .
cdr3_aa: CASSLGLGGTDTQYF
cdr3_nt: TGTGCCAGCAGCTTAGGCCTAGGGGGCACAGATACGCAGTATTTT

j_call: TRBJ2-5
v_call: TRBV11-2
clone_size: .
d_call: .
cdr3_aa: CASRRQLQETQYF
cdr3_nt: TGTGCCAGCAGAAGACAGTTACAAGAGACCCAGTACTTC

j_call: TRBJ2-7
v_call: TRBV3-1/TRBV3-2
clone_size: .
d_call: .
cdr3_aa: CASSQGSLYEQYF
cdr3_nt: TGTGCCAGCAGCCAAGGTTCCCTCTACGAGCAGTACTTC

j_call: TRBJ1-5
v_call: TRBV29-1
clone_size: .
d_call: .
cdr3_aa: CSVSGVDQPQHF
cdr3_nt: TGCAGCGTTTCGGGGGTCGATCAGCCCCAGCATTTT

j_call: TRBJ1-5
v_call: TRBV19
clone_size: .
d_call: .
cdr3_aa: CASSINPRSGQPQHF
cdr3_nt: TGTGCCAGTAGTATAAACCCCAGGTCGGGGCAGCCCCAGCATTTT

j_call: TRBJ1-1
v_call: TRBV5-1
clone_size: .
d_call: .
cdr3_aa: CASSLGDTIHTEAFF
cdr3_nt: TGCGCCAGCAGCTTGGGGGACACAATACACACTGAAGCTTTCTTT

j_call: TRBJ1-2
v_call: TRBV6-2/TRBV6-3
clone_size: once
d_call: TRBD1
cdr3_aa: CASSYPILRDRGPGYTF
cdr3_nt: TGTGCCAGCAGTTACCCAATACTCCGGGACAGGGGGCCTGGCTACACCTTC

j_call: TRBJ1-1
v_call: TRBV5-1
clone_size: .
d_call: .
cdr3_aa: CASTLAGGARNTEAFF
cdr3_nt: TGCGCCAGCACCTTAGCGGGGGGGGCGCGGAACACTGAAGCTTTCTTT

j_call: TRBJ2-2
v_call: TRBV5-1
clone_size: .
d_call: .
cdr3_aa: CASSLQGGGTGELFF
cdr3_nt: TGCGCCAGCAGCTTGCAGGGTGGAGGAACCGGGGAGCTGTTTTTT

j_call: TRBJ1-2
v_call: TRBV6-2/TRBV6-3
clone_size: once
d_call: .
cdr3_aa: CASSQDVGGYTF
cdr3_nt: TGTGCCAGCAGTCAGGACGTTGGGGGCTACACCTTC

j_call: TRBJ1-5
v_call: TRBV7-8
clone_size: .
d_call: .
cdr3_aa: CASSYRWDPNQPQHF
cdr3_nt: TGTGCCAGCAGCTATAGGTGGGACCCTAATCAGCCCCAGCATTTT

j_call: TRBJ1-1
v_call: TRBV9
clone_size: once
d_call: TRBD1
cdr3_aa: CASSVTSGGRTEAFF
cdr3_nt: TGTGCCAGCAGCGTCACCTCAGGGGGCCGGACTGAAGCTTTCTTT

j_call: TRBJ1-5
v_call: TRBV10-2
clone_size: .
d_call: .
cdr3_aa: CASSEGAGQPQHF
cdr3_nt: TGCGCCAGCAGTGAGGGGGCCGGCCAGCCCCAGCATTTT

j_call: TRBJ1-2
v_call: TRBV18
clone_size: .
d_call: .
cdr3_aa: CASSPPFREDGYTF
cdr3_nt: TGTGCCAGCTCACCACCGTTCAGGGAGGATGGCTACACCTTC

j_call: TRBJ1-1
v_call: TRBV5-6
clone_size: .
d_call: .
cdr3_aa: CASSSISQGNTEAFF
cdr3_nt: TGTGCCAGCAGCTCCATAAGTCAAGGAAACACTGAAGCTTTCTTT

j_call: TRBJ2-2
v_call: TRBV19
clone_size: .
d_call: TRBD1
cdr3_aa: CASSIGQGWETGELFF
cdr3_nt: TGTGCCAGTAGTATAGGACAGGGATGGGAGACCGGGGAGCTGTTTTTT

j_call: TRBJ2-5
v_call: TRBV2
clone_size: .
d_call: TRBD2
cdr3_aa: CASSGASGGLETQYF
cdr3_nt: TGTGCCAGCAGTGGTGCTAGCGGGGGGCTCGAGACCCAGTACTTC

j_call: TRBJ2-5
v_call: TRBV19
clone_size: .
d_call: .
cdr3_aa: CASSPRGREETQYF
cdr3_nt: TGTGCCAGTAGTCCTCGGGGGCGGGAGGAGACCCAGTACTTC

j_call: TRBJ1-1
v_call: TRBV6-2/TRBV6-3
clone_size: .
d_call: TRBD1
cdr3_aa: CASSLRGKGARDTEAFF
cdr3_nt: TGTGCCAGCAGTCTAAGGGGGAAGGGGGCCAGGGACACTGAAGCTTTCTTT

j_call: TRBJ1-2
v_call: TRBV25-1
clone_size: .
d_call: TRBD1
cdr3_aa: CASSEGQGTNYGYTF
cdr3_nt: TGTGCCAGCAGTGAGGGACAGGGGACTAACTATGGCTACACCTTC

j_call: TRBJ2-1
v_call: TRBV6-6
clone_size: .
d_call: TRBD1
cdr3_aa: CASSPPGTGVNEQFF
cdr3_nt: TGTGCCAGCAGCCCCCCGGGGACAGGGGTCAATGAGCAGTTCTTC

j_call: TRBJ1-1
v_call: TRBV2
clone_size: .
d_call: .
cdr3_aa: CASRDLGYPMNTEAFF
cdr3_nt: TGTGCCAGCAGGGATCTCGGCTACCCAATGAACACTGAAGCTTTCTTT

j_call: TRBJ2-3
v_call: TRBV15
clone_size: .
d_call: TRBD2
cdr3_aa: CATSAYGGLGGNTQYF
cdr3_nt: TGTGCCACCAGCGCCTACGGGGGACTAGGAGGGAATACGCAGTATTTT

j_call: TRBJ1-6
v_call: TRBV28
clone_size: .
d_call: .
cdr3_aa: CASSPQGSPLHF
cdr3_nt: TGTGCCAGCAGTCCGCAGGGTTCACCCCTCCACTTT

j_call: TRBJ1-5
v_call: TRBV6-1
clone_size: few
d_call: TRBD1
cdr3_aa: CASSEDRGDQPQHF
cdr3_nt: TGTGCCAGCAGTGAGGACAGGGGTGATCAGCCCCAGCATTTT

j_call: TRBJ2-2
v_call: TRBV7-2
clone_size: .
d_call: .
cdr3_aa: CASSLLGRGNTGELFF
cdr3_nt: TGTGCCAGCAGCTTATTAGGGCGGGGGAACACCGGGGAGCTGTTTTTT

j_call: TRBJ2-1
v_call: TRBV7-3
clone_size: .
d_call: .
cdr3_aa: CASSSGVDNEQFF
cdr3_nt: TGTGCCAGCAGCTCAGGCGTTGACAATGAGCAGTTCTTC

j_call: TRBJ1-2
v_call: TRBV12-5
clone_size: .
d_call: .
cdr3_aa: CASGLQPSSSGYTF
cdr3_nt: TGTGCTAGTGGTTTACAGCCCTCCTCAAGTGGCTACACCTTC

j_call: TRBJ2-1
v_call: TRBV20-1
clone_size: .
d_call: TRBD1
cdr3_aa: CSASQADRVHEQFF
cdr3_nt: TGCAGTGCTAGTCAGGCGGACAGGGTACATGAGCAGTTCTTC

j_call: TRBJ2-7
v_call: TRBV2
clone_size: .
d_call: .
cdr3_aa: CASTGSLSYEQYF
cdr3_nt: TGTGCCAGCACGGGATCTTTATCCTACGAGCAGTACTTC

j_call: TRBJ2-2
v_call: TRBV7-9
clone_size: .
d_call: .
cdr3_aa: CASSALLDRLNTGELFF
cdr3_nt: TGTGCCAGCAGCGCCTTACTGGACAGATTGAACACCGGGGAGCTGTTTTTT

j_call: TRBJ1-1
v_call: TRBV28
clone_size: .
d_call: .
cdr3_aa: CASEQSIGLLNTEAFF
cdr3_nt: TGTGCCAGCGAGCAGTCAATTGGGCTGTTGAACACTGAAGCTTTCTTT

j_call: TRBJ2-3
v_call: TRBV30
clone_size: once
d_call: .
cdr3_aa: CAWNVMSTDTQYF
cdr3_nt: TGTGCCTGGAATGTTATGAGCACAGATACGCAGTATTTT

j_call: TRBJ2-7
v_call: TRBV7-9
clone_size: .
d_call: .
cdr3_aa: CASSSSLSRIFSLEYF
cdr3_nt: TGTGCCAGCAGCTCGTCCTTGTCGAGGATCTTTAGTTTGGAGTACTTC

j_call: TRBJ2-1
v_call: TRBV5-4
clone_size: .
d_call: TRBD1
cdr3_aa: CASSRWTGIGYNEQFF
cdr3_nt: TGTGCCAGCAGCCGGTGGACAGGGATCGGCTACAATGAGCAGTTCTTC

j_call: TRBJ2-5
v_call: TRBV3-1/TRBV3-2
clone_size: .
d_call: TRBD2
cdr3_aa: CASSHPRGGVGGETQYF
cdr3_nt: TGTGCCAGCAGCCACCCCCGGGGAGGGGTCGGAGGGGAGACCCAGTACTTC

j_call: TRBJ2-2
v_call: TRBV14
clone_size: .
d_call: .
cdr3_aa: CASSQAVGTGELFF
cdr3_nt: TGTGCCAGCAGCCAAGCCGTGGGGACCGGGGAGCTGTTTTTT

j_call: TRBJ2-7
v_call: TRBV2
clone_size: .
d_call: .
cdr3_aa: CASSRQAAYEQYF
cdr3_nt: TGTGCCAGCAGCCGACAGGCCGCCTACGAGCAGTACTTC

j_call: TRBJ2-1
v_call: TRBV27
clone_size: .
d_call: .
cdr3_aa: CASRGNPYNEQFF
cdr3_nt: TGTGCCAGCAGAGGGAACCCCTACAATGAGCAGTTCTTC

j_call: TRBJ1-1
v_call: TRBV12-3/TRBV12-4
clone_size: .
d_call: .
cdr3_aa: CASRGSGEAFF
cdr3_nt: TGTGCCAGCAGAGGATCAGGGGAGGCTTTCTTT

j_call: TRBJ2-7
v_call: TRBV18
clone_size: once
d_call: .
cdr3_aa: CASSPRDDYEQYF
cdr3_nt: TGTGCCAGCTCACCCAGGGACGATTACGAGCAGTACTTC

j_call: TRBJ1-5
v_call: TRBV19
clone_size: .
d_call: .
cdr3_aa: CATAINTGYGDQPQHF
cdr3_nt: TGTGCCACCGCCATCAACACAGGGTATGGGGATCAGCCCCAGCATTTT

j_call: TRBJ1-1
v_call: TRBV11-2
clone_size: .
d_call: .
cdr3_aa: CASSLVYGTQASEAFF
cdr3_nt: TGTGCCAGCAGCTTAGTATACGGGACACAAGCGTCTGAAGCTTTCTTT

j_call: TRBJ1-2
v_call: TRBV2
clone_size: .
d_call: .
cdr3_aa: CASSVVANYGYTF
cdr3_nt: TGTGCCAGCAGTGTAGTAGCTAACTATGGCTACACCTTC

j_call: TRBJ1-2
v_call: TRBV7-2
clone_size: .
d_call: TRBD1
cdr3_aa: CASSWGQAYGYTF
cdr3_nt: TGTGCCAGCAGCTGGGGACAGGCTTATGGCTACACCTTC

j_call: TRBJ1-5
v_call: TRBV4-3
clone_size: .
d_call: .
cdr3_aa: CASSQEIAGPNQPQHF
cdr3_nt: TGCGCCAGCAGCCAAGAAATAGCAGGGCCCAATCAGCCCCAGCATTTT

j_call: TRBJ1-1
v_call: TRBV7-8
clone_size: .
d_call: TRBD1
cdr3_aa: CASSLRQGVTMNTEAFF
cdr3_nt: TGTGCCAGCAGCTTACGGCAGGGGGTTACGATGAACACTGAAGCTTTCTTT

j_call: TRBJ1-6
v_call: TRBV19
clone_size: .
d_call: .
cdr3_aa: CASSRHMTPLHF
cdr3_nt: TGTGCCAGTAGCCGTCACATGACACCCCTCCACTTT